The clone carrying this TCR beta chain was detected many times. What it binds is unknown. The data belong to a study of CD8 T cells in ankylosing spondylitis. Whole-study findings and limits: A TCR beta motif made of eight highly homologous variants seemed typical of ankylosing spondylitis blood.

CDR3 length: 14 residues. The V segment lost 2 bases and the J segment 4 bases; nucleotides outside the gene matches: 2. The germline V gene encodes CDR1 SGHRS and CDR2 YFSETQ. TCRdb passed the 5' RACE reads through MiXCR, listing each CDR3 protein once. The table records around 490,000 distinct CDR3 sequences, approximately 5.3% of them present only once. The sample was blood, either unsorted or a sorted T cell fraction (not recorded which). This chain uses TRBV5-1 with TRBJ2-2, with 7 bases matching TRBD1. The source of this sequence is a male donor with ankylosing spondylitis. Here the CDR3 DNA reads TGCGCCAGCAGCTTAGACAGGGTCACCGGGGAGCTGTTTTTT. Translating it yields CASSLDRVTGELFF.